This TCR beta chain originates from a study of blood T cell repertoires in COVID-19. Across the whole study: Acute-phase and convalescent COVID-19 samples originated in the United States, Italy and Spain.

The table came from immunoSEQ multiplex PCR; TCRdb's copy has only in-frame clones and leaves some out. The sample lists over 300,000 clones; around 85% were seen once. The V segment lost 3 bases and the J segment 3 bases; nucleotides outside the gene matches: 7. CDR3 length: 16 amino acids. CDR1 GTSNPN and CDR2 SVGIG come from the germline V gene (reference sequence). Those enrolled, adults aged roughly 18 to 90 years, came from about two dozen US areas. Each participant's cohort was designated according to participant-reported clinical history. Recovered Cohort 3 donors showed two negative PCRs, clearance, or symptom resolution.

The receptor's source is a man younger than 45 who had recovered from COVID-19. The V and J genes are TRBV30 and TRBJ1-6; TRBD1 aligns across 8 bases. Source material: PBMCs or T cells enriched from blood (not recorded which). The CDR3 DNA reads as TGTGCCTGGAGCCAGGACAGGGCGTACTATAATTCACCCCTCCACTTT. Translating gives CAWSQDRAYYNSPLHF.